The rows below give T cell receptor beta chains drawn from one sample of a study of T cell repertoires in cytomegalovirus infection. The antigens of these receptors remain unknown. TCRdb re-called the reads with MiXCR, one entry per CDR3 protein. Among some 800,000 distinct CDR3 sequences listed, approximately 32% were seen once. This material consisted of cultured CD8+ T cells from PBMCs, taken from culture after CMV antigen stimulation. These receptors all come from a human donor in good health (CMV status not recorded). Some clones in this sample may be carry-over from other donors' samples. Both conserved end residues are part of each CDR3. A D gene is named only where the DNA matches it firmly. Clone size, where shown, is once, few, many, or a class for clones that have expanded.

size	V	D	J	DNA	CDR3
few	TRBV6-1	-	TRBJ1-6	TGTGCCAGCATTTACAGGGTTCCCGATAATTCACCCCTCCACTTT	CASIYRVPDNSPLHF
-	TRBV6-5	TRBD1	TRBJ1-1	TGTGCCAGCAGCTACGACTGGACAGGGATCCTTGAAGCTTTCTTT	CASSYDWTGILEAFF
-	TRBV6-8	TRBD1	TRBJ1-5	TGTGCCAGCAGTGCATCCGGGACAGGGAGCAATCAGCCCCAGCATTTT	CASSASGTGSNQPQHF
few	TRBV6-6	-	TRBJ2-1	TGTGCCAGCAGTTACGCCAGCGCTGGAAGCTCCTACAATGAGCAGTTCTTC	CASSYASAGSSYNEQFF
many	TRBV7-2	TRBD1	TRBJ1-5	TGTGCCAGCAGCTTGGGACAGGGGCAGCCCCAGCATTTT	CASSLGQGQPQHF
many	TRBV12-3/TRBV12-4	-	TRBJ1-5	TGTGCCAGCACCCAGGCACCTAGCAATCAGCCCCAGCATTTT	CASTQAPSNQPQHF
few	TRBV19	-	TRBJ1-2	TGTGCCAGTAGTATCGGGACGGCAGTTAACTATGGCTACACCTTC	CASSIGTAVNYGYTF
many	TRBV7-6	-	TRBJ2-1	TGTGCCAGCAGCTTAGGGACGGGACATAGCTCCTACAATGAGCAGTTCTTC	CASSLGTGHSSYNEQFF
few	TRBV27	TRBD2	TRBJ2-3	TGTGCCAGCAGTTTATCCTCCGGGACTAGCGGGGGGGCAGTAGATACGCAGTATTTT	CASSLSSGTSGGAVDTQYF
-	TRBV2	TRBD1	TRBJ1-5	TGTGCCAGCAGCCGGACAGGGCTCCAGCCCCAGCATTTT	CASSRTGLQPQHF
few	TRBV6-2/TRBV6-3	-	TRBJ2-1	TGTGCCAGCAAGAAACAGGGCTCGGCTAACAATGAGCAGTTCTTC	CASKKQGSANNEQFF
-	TRBV7-6	TRBD1	TRBJ2-1	TGTGCCAGCAGCTACCCCGGGACAGAGTACAATGAGCAGTTCTTC	CASSYPGTEYNEQFF
few	TRBV5-4	TRBD1	TRBJ2-1	TGTGCCAGCAGCTTGTTAACAGGGGAAAATGAGCAGTTCTTC	CASSLLTGENEQFF
-	TRBV7-9	TRBD1	TRBJ1-1	TGTGCCAGCAGCCCACAGGGGCCCGGTGCTTTCTTT	CASSPQGPGAFF
-	TRBV12-3/TRBV12-4	-	TRBJ2-5	TGTGCCAGCAGTCCAGTGATTTGGGAGACCCAGTACTTC	CASSPVIWETQYF
many	TRBV20-1	-	TRBJ2-6	TGCAGTGCTTCCCCCTCTCCAGCGGGCCTCTCTGGGGCCAACGTCCTGACTTTC	CSASPSPAGLSGANVLTF
few	TRBV7-1	TRBD1	TRBJ1-6	TGTGCCAGCAGCCTGACAGGGAGGTCCTATAATTCACCCCTCCACTTT	CASSLTGRSYNSPLHF
-	TRBV12-3/TRBV12-4	-	TRBJ2-1	TGTGCCAGCGGGACTTCACAGGGCTGGGGGTACAATGAGCAGTTCTTC	CASGTSQGWGYNEQFF
-	TRBV12-3/TRBV12-4	-	TRBJ2-3	TGTGCCAGCAGTTTGGAAGGGGGGGCGGCAGATACGCAGTATTTT	CASSLEGGAADTQYF
-	TRBV7-9	-	TRBJ2-7	TGTGCCAGCAGCCCACGGGATGGGTGGGGGTACGAGCAGTACTTC	CASSPRDGWGYEQYF
-	TRBV7-9	-	TRBJ2-3	TGTGCCAGCAGGTCTGTCTGGGACCGCACAGATACGCAGTATTTT	CASRSVWDRTDTQYF
-	TRBV11-3	-	TRBJ1-1	TGTGCCAGCAGCCATGGGCATTTAGCTGAAGCTTTCTTT	CASSHGHLAEAFF
-	TRBV5-8	-	TRBJ1-2	TGTGCCAGCAGCTTGGACAAAAGGACCTTTGAATATGGCTACACCTTC	CASSLDKRTFEYGYTF
-	TRBV3-1	-	TRBJ2-7	TGTGCCAGCAGCCAAGGGGGACTTAGCTACTACGAGCAATACTTC	CASSQGGLSYYEQYF
-	TRBV4-3	-	TRBJ1-5	TGCGCCAGCAGCCAAGACGTGGGGGGCGCCTCGGGGCCCCAGCATTTT	CASSQDVGGASGPQHF
-	TRBV15	TRBD1	TRBJ2-4	TGTGCCACCAGCAGAGAGAAGTGGACCGGGACAGGGGGCTTGAACATTCAGTACTTC	CATSREKWTGTGGLNIQYF
-	TRBV7-9	-	TRBJ1-5	TGTGCCAGCAGCTTAGGTTTAGGGAGTCAGCCCCAGCATTTT	CASSLGLGSQPQHF
few	TRBV27	-	TRBJ2-7	TGTGCCAGCAGCTCGCCCAACGGAGCCCGCTCCTACGAGCAGTACTTC	CASSSPNGARSYEQYF
few	TRBV6-6	-	TRBJ1-3	TGTGCCAGCAGTTACTCCCAGGCCTCTGGAAACACCATATATTTT	CASSYSQASGNTIYF
-	TRBV4-1	-	TRBJ2-7	TGCGCCAGCAGCCAAGTGCCCTCGGGGTACGAGCAGTACTTC	CASSQVPSGYEQYF
-	TRBV7-8	-	TRBJ2-1	TGTGCCAGCAGCTTAGTTCCCGGGGGAACCTACAATGAGCAGTTCTTC	CASSLVPGGTYNEQFF
-	TRBV7-6	-	TRBJ1-5	TGTGCCAGCCGGTATTTGGGGCTCGGCAATCAGCCCCAGCATTTT	CASRYLGLGNQPQHF
-	TRBV29-1	-	TRBJ1-2	TGCAGCGTTGAAGGGGGCCGCTATGGCTACACCTTC	CSVEGGRYGYTF
few	TRBV6-2/TRBV6-3	TRBD1	TRBJ1-5	TGTGCCAGCAGTTACTCGAGCGGACAGGGCCCATATAGCAATCAGCCCCAGCATTTT	CASSYSSGQGPYSNQPQHF
-	TRBV12-3/TRBV12-4	TRBD2	TRBJ2-3	TGTGCCAGCAGTACCCCCCGGACTAGCGGGGCTAGCACAGATACGCAGTATTTT	CASSTPRTSGASTDTQYF
-	TRBV27	TRBD1	TRBJ2-2	TGTGCCAGCAGTCAGACAGGGGAGGAGCTGTTTTTT	CASSQTGEELFF
-	TRBV19	-	TRBJ2-3	TGTGCCAGTAGTATCCCCAAGGGCCCAGCGGATACGCAGTATTTT	CASSIPKGPADTQYF
few	TRBV7-9	-	TRBJ1-4	TGTGCCAGCAGCCACGCGACAGCAACTAATGAAAAACTGTTTTTT	CASSHATATNEKLFF
few	TRBV18	-	TRBJ2-3	TGTGCCAGCTCACCTGCCCTCGCAGATACGCAGTATTTT	CASSPALADTQYF
many	TRBV7-6	TRBD2	TRBJ2-3	TGTGCCAGCAGTCGCTTTCCGGGACTAGCGGGGGGGCAATCAGATACGCAGTATTTT	CASSRFPGLAGGQSDTQYF
-	TRBV6-6	TRBD1	TRBJ2-5	TGTGCCAGCAGTTACCCCCGGGACAGGGGGTTCCAAGAGACCCAGTACTTC	CASSYPRDRGFQETQYF
-	TRBV5-4	TRBD1	TRBJ2-2	TGTGCCAGCAGCTTGGCCTTGACAAGGGGGCGGAACGGGGAGCTGTTTTTT	CASSLALTRGRNGELFF
few	TRBV29-1	-	TRBJ1-2	TGCAGCGTTGAAACACGGGACTATGGCTACACCTTC	CSVETRDYGYTF
-	TRBV27	TRBD1	TRBJ1-2	TGTGCCAGCAGTTTATCTGGCAGGGGGCTAGATGGCTACACCTTC	CASSLSGRGLDGYTF
few	TRBV20-1	-	TRBJ2-3	TGCAGTGCTATGCAAAAGTTCGTCTCAGATACGCAGTATTTT	CSAMQKFVSDTQYF
few	TRBV27	TRBD1	TRBJ1-4	TGTGCCAGCAGTCCCGGGACAGGGGTGGGGGAAAAACTGTTTTTT	CASSPGTGVGEKLFF
many	TRBV11-3	TRBD1	TRBJ2-7	TGTGCCAGCAGCTTCGGGACAGGGGTGGGCGAGCAGTACTTC	CASSFGTGVGEQYF
-	TRBV4-3	-	TRBJ2-2	TGCGCCAGCAGCCATTGGCCGACAGAGAACACCGGGGAGCTGTTTTTT	CASSHWPTENTGELFF
few	TRBV7-9	TRBD1	TRBJ2-1	TGTGCCAGCAGCTCCCGGACAGGCTACAATGAGCAGTTCTTC	CASSSRTGYNEQFF
few	TRBV7-4	TRBD1	TRBJ1-5	TGTGCCAGCAGCTCGGTAGGGGACAGAAATCAGCCCCAGCATTTT	CASSSVGDRNQPQHF
-	TRBV7-9	TRBD2	TRBJ2-1	TGTGCCAGCAGCTATATAGCGGGGGGTTCCTACAATGAGCAGTTCTTC	CASSYIAGGSYNEQFF
-	TRBV6-5	-	TRBJ1-2	TGTGCCAGCAGTTACTCTACCGCGGACACTGCTAACTATGGCTACACCTTC	CASSYSTADTANYGYTF
-	TRBV5-4	-	TRBJ2-3	TGTGCCAGCACCGAAGGAAGCACAGATACGCAGTATTTT	CASTEGSTDTQYF
-	TRBV5-4	TRBD1	TRBJ1-6	TGTGCCAGCATCTCGGACAGGCCTAATTCACCCCTCCACTTT	CASISDRPNSPLHF
-	TRBV4-3	TRBD2	TRBJ2-3	TGCGCCAGCAGCTCTAGCGGGGGAGTTTTTGATACGCAGTATTTT	CASSSSGGVFDTQYF
once	TRBV9	TRBD2	TRBJ2-2	TGTGCCAGCAGCCGGGGAGGGGCCTCCCGGGAGCTGTTTTTT	CASSRGGASRELFF
-	TRBV27	-	TRBJ2-7	TGTGCCAGCAGTCCAGCCCCAGGGGTGGAGGACGAGCAGTACTTC	CASSPAPGVEDEQYF
few	TRBV6-6	-	TRBJ2-4	TGTGCCAGCAGTTTACGGGACATTCAGTACTTC	CASSLRDIQYF
few	TRBV7-6	-	TRBJ2-7	TGTGCCAGCAGCTTAGCCCCAGACAGGCTGGTTTCCTACGAGCAGTACTTC	CASSLAPDRLVSYEQYF